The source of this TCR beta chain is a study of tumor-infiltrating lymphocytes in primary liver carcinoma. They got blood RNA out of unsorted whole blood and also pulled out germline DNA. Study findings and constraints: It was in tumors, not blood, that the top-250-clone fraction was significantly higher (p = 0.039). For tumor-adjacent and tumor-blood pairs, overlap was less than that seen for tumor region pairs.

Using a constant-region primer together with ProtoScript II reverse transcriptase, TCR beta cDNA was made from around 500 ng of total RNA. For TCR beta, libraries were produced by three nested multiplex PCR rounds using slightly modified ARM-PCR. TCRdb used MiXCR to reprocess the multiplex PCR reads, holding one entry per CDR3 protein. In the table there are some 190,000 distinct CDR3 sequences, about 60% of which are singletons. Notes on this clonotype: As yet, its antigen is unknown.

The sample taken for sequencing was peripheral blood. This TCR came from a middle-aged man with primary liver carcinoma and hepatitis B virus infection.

Here the CDR3 reads CATQRTGNYEQYF. The CDR3, as DNA: TGTGCCACGCAAAGGACAGGGAACTACGAGCAGTACTTC. This chain joins TRBV11-1 and TRBJ2-7; TRBD1 matches at 8 bases. CDR3 length equals 13 residues. The V gene end was trimmed by 10 bases and the J gene end by 3 bases; junction bases not matched to a gene: 8. The germline CDR1 and CDR2 sequences are SGHAT and FQDESV (reference sequence).